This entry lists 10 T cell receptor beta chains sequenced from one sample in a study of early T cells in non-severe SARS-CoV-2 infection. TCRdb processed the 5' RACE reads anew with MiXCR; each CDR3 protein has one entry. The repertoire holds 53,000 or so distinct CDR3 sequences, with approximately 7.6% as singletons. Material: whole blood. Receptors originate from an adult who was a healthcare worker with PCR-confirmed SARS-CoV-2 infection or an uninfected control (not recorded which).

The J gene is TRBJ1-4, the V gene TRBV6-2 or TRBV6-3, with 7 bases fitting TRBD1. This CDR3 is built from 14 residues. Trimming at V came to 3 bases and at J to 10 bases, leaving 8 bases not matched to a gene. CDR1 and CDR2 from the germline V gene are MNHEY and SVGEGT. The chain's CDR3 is CASSYFGDRGKLFF. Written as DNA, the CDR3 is TGTGCCAGCAGTTATTTCGGGGACAGAGGAAAACTGTTTTTT.

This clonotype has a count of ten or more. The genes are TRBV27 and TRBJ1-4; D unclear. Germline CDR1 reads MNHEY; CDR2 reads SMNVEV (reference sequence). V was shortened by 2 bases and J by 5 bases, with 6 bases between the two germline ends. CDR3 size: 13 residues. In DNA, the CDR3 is TGTGCCAGCAGTTTAACGCTAAATGAAAAACTGTTTTTT. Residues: CASSLTLNEKLFF.

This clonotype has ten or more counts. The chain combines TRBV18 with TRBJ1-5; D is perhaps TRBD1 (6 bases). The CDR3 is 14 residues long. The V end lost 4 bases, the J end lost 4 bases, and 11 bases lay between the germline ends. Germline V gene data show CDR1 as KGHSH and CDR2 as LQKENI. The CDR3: CASSLNDRNQPQHF. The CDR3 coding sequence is TGTGCCAGCTCACTGAACGACAGGAATCAGCCCCAGCATTTT.

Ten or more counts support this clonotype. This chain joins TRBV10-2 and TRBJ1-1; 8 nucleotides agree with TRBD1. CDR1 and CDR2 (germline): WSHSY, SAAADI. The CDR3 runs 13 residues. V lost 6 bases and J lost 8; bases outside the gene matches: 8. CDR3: CASSRGTGTEAFF. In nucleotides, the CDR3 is TGCGCCAGCAGCCGTGGGACAGGTACAGAAGCTTTCTTT.

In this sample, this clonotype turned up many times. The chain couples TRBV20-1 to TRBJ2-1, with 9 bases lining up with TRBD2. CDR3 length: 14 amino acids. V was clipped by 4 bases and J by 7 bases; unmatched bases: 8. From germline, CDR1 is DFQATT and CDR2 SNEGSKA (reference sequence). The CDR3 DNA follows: TGCAGTGCTACGGGACTAGCTCTCGGTAATGAGCAGTTCTTC. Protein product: CSATGLALGNEQFF.

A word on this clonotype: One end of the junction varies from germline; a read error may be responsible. CDR3 sequence: CASSPSGGSSENTIYF. DNA of the CDR3: TGTGCCAGCAGCCCCTCCGGAGGGAGCTCTGAAAACACCATATATTTT. This chain connects TRBV3-1 to TRBJ1-3; D is ambiguous. This CDR3 spans 16 amino acids. Germline V gives CDR1 LGHDT, CDR2 YNNKEL (reference sequence).

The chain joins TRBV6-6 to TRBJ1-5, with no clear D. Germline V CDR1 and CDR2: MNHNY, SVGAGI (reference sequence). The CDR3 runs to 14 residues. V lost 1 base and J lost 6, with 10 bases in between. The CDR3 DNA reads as TGTGCCAGCAGTTACTGGGGAGGCCCTCAGCCCCAGCATTTT. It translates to CASSYWGGPQPQHF.

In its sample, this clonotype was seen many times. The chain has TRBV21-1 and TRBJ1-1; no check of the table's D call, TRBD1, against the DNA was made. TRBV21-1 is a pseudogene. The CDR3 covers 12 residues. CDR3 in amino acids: CASSKVPGEAFF. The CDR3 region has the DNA TGTGCCAGCAGCAAAGTCCCGGGGGAAGCTTTCTTT.

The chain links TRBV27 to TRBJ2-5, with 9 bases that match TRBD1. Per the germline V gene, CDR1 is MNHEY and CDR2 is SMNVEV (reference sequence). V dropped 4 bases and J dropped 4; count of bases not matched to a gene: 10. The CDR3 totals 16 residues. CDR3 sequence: CASSSFGTGIGETQYF. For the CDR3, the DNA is TGTGCCAGCAGTTCCTTCGGGACAGGGATAGGAGAGACCCAGTACTTC.

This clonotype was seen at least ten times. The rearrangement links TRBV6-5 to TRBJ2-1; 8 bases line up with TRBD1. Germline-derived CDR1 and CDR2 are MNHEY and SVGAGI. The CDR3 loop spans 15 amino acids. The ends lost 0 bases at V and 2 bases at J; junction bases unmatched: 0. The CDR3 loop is CASSYSTGAYNEQFF. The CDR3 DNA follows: TGTGCCAGCAGTTACTCGACAGGGGCCTACAATGAGCAGTTCTTC.